The rows below give T cell receptor beta chains drawn from one sample of a study of glioma-infiltrating T cells. A single record per CDR3 protein comes from TCRdb applying MiXCR to the multiplex PCR reads. The sample shows some 93,000 distinct CDR3 sequences, around 37% of them seen only once. Sequencing was done on a sample of glioma tissue, nonneoplastic brain tissue, or PBMCs (not recorded which). These receptor sequences come from a human donor with low-grade glioma or glioblastoma, undergoing nonglioma brain surgery, or in good health (not recorded which). CDR3s include the opening cysteine and the closing phenylalanine or tryptophan. D genes are given only for firm matches. Clone size, where shown, is once, few, many, or a class for clones that have expanded.

TRBV3-1	TRBJ2-5	many	15	-	CASSQVAGPQETQYF	TGTGCCAGCAGCCAAGTGGCGGGGCCCCAAGAGACCCAGTACTTC
TRBV2	TRBJ2-7	many	13	TRBD2	CAREGLAAYEQYF	TGTGCCAGAGAGGGACTAGCGGCCTACGAGCAGTACTTC
TRBV7-3	TRBJ2-1	-	14	-	CASSVQGRGDGEFF	TGTGCCAGCAGCGTACAGGGACGGGGGGATGGGGAGTTCTTC
TRBV12-3/TRBV12-4	TRBJ1-2	many	12	-	CASSGESYGYTF	TGTGCCAGCAGCGGAGAGAGCTATGGCTACACCTTC
TRBV14	TRBJ1-2	-	13	-	CASSLRTVSGYIF	TGTGCCAGCAGCCTCAGGACCGTGAGTGGCTACATCTTC
TRBV6-1	TRBJ2-7	many	14	TRBD2	CASRAGTSDYEQYF	TGTGCCAGCAGAGCCGGGACTAGCGATTACGAGCAGTACTTC
TRBV7-3	TRBJ2-5	many	16	TRBD2	CASSPGLAGIPETQYF	TGTGCCAGCAGCCCGGGACTAGCGGGAATTCCAGAGACCCAGTACTTC
TRBV7-2	TRBJ2-1	many	15	TRBD1	CASSIRQGPYNEQFF	TGTGCCAGCAGCATAAGACAGGGGCCATACAATGAGCAGTTCTTC
TRBV5-1	TRBJ1-1	once	16	TRBD1	CANSLFLRGRDTEAFF	TGCGCCAACAGCTTGTTCCTCAGGGGGCGTGACACTGAAGCTTTCTTT
TRBV11-2	TRBJ1-3	-	17	-	CASSSIAVSPRMETIYF	TGTGCCAGCAGCTCAATAGCCGTCAGCCCCAGGATGGAAACCATATATTTT
TRBV5-4	TRBJ2-4	-	16	TRBD2	CASSLENGLAKNTQYF	TGTGCCAGCAGCCTCGAGAACGGACTAGCCAAGAACACTCAGTACTTC
TRBV11-3	TRBJ2-1	-	16	-	CASSSAGGITYNEQFF	TGTGCCAGCAGCTCGGCCGGGGGAATAACCTACAATGAGCAGTTCTTC
TRBV20-1	TRBJ1-1	many	16	-	CSASSGAGTLNTEAFF	TGCAGTGCTAGTTCTGGTGCCGGGACTCTGAACACTGAAGCTTTCTTT
TRBV28	TRBJ2-3	-	12	-	CASRYTSDAQYF	TGTGCCAGCAGATACACGTCAGATGCGCAGTATTTC
TRBV20-1	TRBJ2-7	-	17	TRBD1	CSARDAFGQGGKYEQYF	TGCAGTGCTAGAGACGCGTTCGGACAGGGAGGAAAGTACGAGCAGTACTTC
TRBV3-1	TRBJ2-7	many	14	-	CASSELSNSYEQYF	TGTGCCAGCAGCGAACTTAGTAACTCCTACGAGCAGTACTTC
TRBV20-1	TRBJ2-7	many	14	TRBD2	CSARLAGTTYEQYF	TGCAGTGCAAGACTAGCGGGGACCACCTACGAGCAGTACTTC
TRBV7-2	TRBJ2-7	many	14	-	CASSLAGPPYEQYF	TGTGCCAGCAGCTTAGCGGGACCCCCCTACGAGCAGTACTTC
TRBV12-3/TRBV12-4	TRBJ2-1	-	14	TRBD2	CASSLTSGDNEQFF	TGTGCCAGCAGTTTGACTAGCGGGGACAATGAGCAGTTCTTC
TRBV18	TRBJ2-7	many	15	TRBD1	CASSPWSTGGNEQYF	TGTGCCAGCTCACCTTGGAGCACAGGGGGTAACGAGCAGTACTTC